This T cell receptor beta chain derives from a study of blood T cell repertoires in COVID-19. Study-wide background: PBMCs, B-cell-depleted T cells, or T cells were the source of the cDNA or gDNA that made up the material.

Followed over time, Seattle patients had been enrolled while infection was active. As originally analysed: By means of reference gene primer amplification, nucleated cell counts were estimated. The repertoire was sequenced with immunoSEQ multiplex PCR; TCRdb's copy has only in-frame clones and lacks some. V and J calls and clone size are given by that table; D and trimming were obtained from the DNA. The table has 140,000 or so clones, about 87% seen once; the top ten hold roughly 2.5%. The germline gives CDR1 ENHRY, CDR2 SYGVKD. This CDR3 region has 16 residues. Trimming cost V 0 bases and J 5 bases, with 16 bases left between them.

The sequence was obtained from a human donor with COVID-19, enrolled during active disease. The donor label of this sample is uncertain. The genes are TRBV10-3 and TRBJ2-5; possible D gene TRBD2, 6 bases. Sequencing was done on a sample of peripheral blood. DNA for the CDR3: TGTGCCATCAGTGAGTCCCCGGAGGGCACTGGGGAGACCCAGTACTTC. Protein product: CAISESPEGTGETQYF.